This paragraph covers one TCR beta chain sequence. What it binds is not known. TCRdb redid the calling of the 5' RACE reads with MiXCR, one entry per CDR3 protein. Among some 490,000 distinct CDR3 sequences listed, over 15% were seen once. This sample stems from a study of T-cell memory formation after mild COVID-19. Whole-study context: The study found TCR clusters largely donor specific.

Overall study results and limits: From day 15 to 85, contracting clones were balanced between CD4 and CD8, whereas later expanders leaned toward CD4+.

This CDR3 is built from 20 residues. Trimming cost V 2 bases and J 0 bases, with 25 bases left between them. CDR1 and CDR2 (germline): SGHRS, YFSETQ. Sequences were obtained from PBMCs or a T cell subset sorted from them (not recorded which). The source is an adult woman who had mild COVID-19 (a few samples of this study predate the infection). Cell type and time point are not known. V is TRBV5-1 and J is TRBJ2-3; D is possibly TRBD1 (7 bases). The CDR3 protein is CASSFPLTGRTTRSTDTQYF. The CDR3 DNA reads as TGCGCCAGCAGCTTCCCCCTGACAGGGAGGACCACCCGTAGCACAGATACGCAGTATTTT.